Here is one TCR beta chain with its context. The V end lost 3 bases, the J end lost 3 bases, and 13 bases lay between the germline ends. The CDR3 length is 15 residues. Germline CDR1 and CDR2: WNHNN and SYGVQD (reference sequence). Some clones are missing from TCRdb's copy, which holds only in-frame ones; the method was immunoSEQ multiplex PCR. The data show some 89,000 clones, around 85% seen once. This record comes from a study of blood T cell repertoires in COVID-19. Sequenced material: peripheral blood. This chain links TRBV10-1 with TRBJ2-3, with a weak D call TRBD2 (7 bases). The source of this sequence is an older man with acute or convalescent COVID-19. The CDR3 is CASSDTGGPTDTQYF. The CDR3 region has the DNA TGCGCCAGCAGTGATACCGGGGGGCCGACAGATACGCAGTATTTT.